The rows below give T cell receptor beta chains drawn from one sample of a study of blood T cell repertoires in COVID-19. Clones were read by immunoSEQ multiplex PCR, and TCRdb kept only the in-frame ones, dropping some. The sample holds 300,000 to 400,000 clones, approximately 90% seen once. Sequencing used peripheral blood. These receptors came from a woman between 18 and 29 years old who had recovered from COVID-19. The CDR3 runs from the conserved cysteine through the conserved F or W. Each record gives: D gene, clone size, J gene, V gene, CDR3 DNA, CDR3 protein. The D gene is left open where the match is weak. Rows may omit the clone size; those that give it use once, few, many or a size class.

d_call: TRBD1; clone_size: .; j_call: TRBJ2-2; v_call: TRBV27; cdr3_nt: TGTGCCAGCAGTTTTTGGGACAGACATAAGAACACCGGGGAGCTGTTTTTT; cdr3_aa: CASSFWDRHKNTGELFF
d_call: TRBD1; clone_size: .; j_call: TRBJ1-1; v_call: TRBV10-3; cdr3_nt: TGTGCCATCAGTGGGGGGACAGGCAGAGTTTTCTTT; cdr3_aa: CAISGGTGRVFF
d_call: TRBD2; clone_size: .; j_call: TRBJ2-2; v_call: TRBV6-6; cdr3_nt: TGTGCCAGCAGTTCCCCTTTAGGGAGGGGCACCGGGGAGCTGTTTTTT; cdr3_aa: CASSSPLGRGTGELFF
d_call: .; clone_size: .; j_call: TRBJ1-1; v_call: TRBV27; cdr3_nt: TGTGCCAGCAGCGGGGGAGTGTGGGCGGCTGAAGCTTTCTTT; cdr3_aa: CASSGGVWAAEAFF
d_call: TRBD1; clone_size: .; j_call: TRBJ1-1; v_call: TRBV29-1; cdr3_nt: TGCAGCGTCGAGACAGGGGGAGAGGGCACTGAAGCTTTCTTT; cdr3_aa: CSVETGGEGTEAFF
d_call: TRBD1; clone_size: .; j_call: TRBJ1-2; v_call: TRBV10-2; cdr3_nt: TGCGCCAGCACCGAGACAGGGGGCCAGAACTATGGCTACACCTTC; cdr3_aa: CASTETGGQNYGYTF
d_call: .; clone_size: .; j_call: TRBJ2-1; v_call: TRBV6-5; cdr3_nt: TGTGCCAGCAGGCGGGACTCAAGTTCCTACAATGAGCAGTTCTTC; cdr3_aa: CASRRDSSSYNEQFF
d_call: .; clone_size: .; j_call: TRBJ2-2; v_call: TRBV19; cdr3_nt: TGTGCCAGTAGTACACAGGTCCCCGGGGAGCTGTTTTTT; cdr3_aa: CASSTQVPGELFF
d_call: .; clone_size: few; j_call: TRBJ2-2; v_call: TRBV6-5; cdr3_nt: TGTGCCAGCAGGAGGGTTCCGAACACCGGGGAGCTGTTTTTT; cdr3_aa: CASRRVPNTGELFF
d_call: TRBD1; clone_size: .; j_call: TRBJ2-5; v_call: TRBV18; cdr3_nt: TGTGCCAGCTCACCACGGACAGGGGGAGAGACCCAGTACTTC; cdr3_aa: CASSPRTGGETQYF
d_call: TRBD1; clone_size: .; j_call: TRBJ1-2; v_call: TRBV29-1; cdr3_nt: TGCAGCGTTGATCGGAGGACAGGGGGCCGAAACTATGGCTACACCTTC; cdr3_aa: CSVDRRTGGRNYGYTF
d_call: TRBD2; clone_size: .; j_call: TRBJ2-1; v_call: TRBV11-2; cdr3_nt: TGTGCCAGCAGCCCCTGGGCGGGAGCAGTCAATGAGCAGTTCTTC; cdr3_aa: CASSPWAGAVNEQFF
d_call: TRBD1; clone_size: .; j_call: TRBJ1-2; v_call: TRBV4-3; cdr3_nt: TGCGCCAGCAGCCAAGAAGGGACAGAAAGGATCTATGGCTACACCTTC; cdr3_aa: CASSQEGTERIYGYTF
d_call: .; clone_size: once; j_call: TRBJ2-6; v_call: TRBV30; cdr3_nt: TGTGCCTGGAGCCGAAGGGGTTTCTCTGGGGCCAACGTCCTGACTTTC; cdr3_aa: CAWSRRGFSGANVLTF
d_call: TRBD1; clone_size: few; j_call: TRBJ1-2; v_call: TRBV5-3; cdr3_nt: TGTGCCAGAAGCGGCGACCTAGACCGACAGGGGGGACGGTATGGCTACACCTTC; cdr3_aa: CARSGDLDRQGGRYGYTF
d_call: TRBD2; clone_size: .; j_call: TRBJ2-1; v_call: TRBV6-6; cdr3_nt: TGTGCCAGCAGCCTCATGGGTGGCGGGAGGCCCAATGAGCAGTTCTTC; cdr3_aa: CASSLMGGGRPNEQFF
d_call: TRBD1; clone_size: .; j_call: TRBJ1-1; v_call: TRBV4-3; cdr3_nt: TGCGCCAGCAGCCAAGTCTCAGGGGGCGGTGAAGCTTTCTTT; cdr3_aa: CASSQVSGGGEAFF
d_call: TRBD2; clone_size: .; j_call: TRBJ2-1; v_call: TRBV28; cdr3_nt: TGTGCCAGCAGTTTGGCGGGAGCCTACAATGAGCAGTTCTTC; cdr3_aa: CASSLAGAYNEQFF
d_call: .; clone_size: .; j_call: TRBJ2-1; v_call: TRBV12-2; cdr3_nt: TGTGCAAGTCGCTTGGGAGAAGCTAGCTCCTACAATGAGCAGTTCTTC; cdr3_aa: CASRLGEASSYNEQFF
d_call: TRBD1; clone_size: .; j_call: TRBJ1-1; v_call: TRBV28; cdr3_nt: TGTGCCAGCAGTAAATTGACAGGGGGCGACGCTGAAGCTTTCTTT; cdr3_aa: CASSKLTGGDAEAFF
d_call: TRBD2; clone_size: .; j_call: TRBJ2-3; v_call: TRBV10-2; cdr3_nt: TGCGCCAGCAGCGAGCCGGCAGCGGGGGCAGATACGCAGTATTTT; cdr3_aa: CASSEPAAGADTQYF
d_call: TRBD2; clone_size: .; j_call: TRBJ2-1; v_call: TRBV11-2; cdr3_nt: TGTGCCAGCAGAAGTAGCGGGCCAGGCAATGAGCAGTTCTTC; cdr3_aa: CASRSSGPGNEQFF
d_call: .; clone_size: .; j_call: TRBJ1-5; v_call: TRBV7-9; cdr3_nt: TGTGCCAGCAGCTTAATTGTTTCGGGGGGCAATCAGCCCCAGCATTTT; cdr3_aa: CASSLIVSGGNQPQHF
d_call: TRBD2; clone_size: .; j_call: TRBJ2-3; v_call: TRBV9; cdr3_nt: TGTGCCAGCAGCGCACTAGCGGGGCGCACAGATACGCAGTATTTT; cdr3_aa: CASSALAGRTDTQYF
d_call: .; clone_size: .; j_call: TRBJ1-5; v_call: TRBV2; cdr3_nt: TGTGCCAGCACTTCTTCGAGGGGCAATCAGCCCCAGCATTTT; cdr3_aa: CASTSSRGNQPQHF
d_call: TRBD2; clone_size: .; j_call: TRBJ2-1; v_call: TRBV4-3; cdr3_nt: TGCGCCAGCAGCCGGCGTCTGGGACTAGCGGGCTTACCTAGCTCCTACAATGAGCAGTTCTTC; cdr3_aa: CASSRRLGLAGLPSSYNEQFF
d_call: .; clone_size: .; j_call: TRBJ1-4; v_call: TRBV6-5; cdr3_nt: TGTGCCAGCAGACAGGGTAATGAAAAACTGTTTTTT; cdr3_aa: CASRQGNEKLFF
d_call: TRBD1; clone_size: .; j_call: TRBJ1-5; v_call: TRBV24-1; cdr3_nt: TGTGCCACCAGTGATTGTATGACAGGGGTAAATTTATGTCAGCCCCAGCATTTT; cdr3_aa: CATSDCMTGVNLCQPQHF
d_call: .; clone_size: .; j_call: TRBJ2-3; v_call: TRBV9; cdr3_nt: TGTGCCAGCCGACCTCCCCGGGACTTGCAAGCCCTAAGATCCGATACGCAGTATTTT; cdr3_aa: CASRPPRDLQALRSDTQYF